This passage covers 17 T cell receptor beta chains from one sample sequenced in a study of blood T cell repertoires in COVID-19. Measured with immunoSEQ multiplex PCR; TCRdb has only the in-frame clones, and not every one. The sample includes 110,000 or so clones, roughly 80% seen only once; the top ten take roughly 14%. Sequencing was carried out using peripheral blood. Receptors originate from a woman of 80 years or more with acute or convalescent COVID-19.

By share, this clone counts as medium-sized (0.01 to 0.1%). The gene calls are TRBV7-6 and TRBJ1-3; D not certain. The CDR3 runs 16 residues. Trimming left V 0 bases short and J 0 bases short, with 9 bases between. In germline, CDR1 is SGHVS, CDR2 FNYEAQ. The chain's CDR3 is CASSLAGRTSGNTIYF. The CDR3 DNA sequence: TGTGCCAGCAGCTTAGCCGGGAGGACCTCTGGAAACACCATATATTTT.

The CDR3 protein is CASSLLAGDPYEQYF. In nucleotides, the CDR3 is TGCGCCAGCAGCTTACTAGCGGGAGACCCCTACGAGCAGTACTTC. This chain links TRBV5-1 with TRBJ2-7; 11 nucleotides align to TRBD2. This CDR3 comprises 15 residues. Germline CDR1 is SGHRS and CDR2 is YFSETQ. V lost 2 bases, J lost 2 bases, and 3 bases stayed unmatched.

The genes are TRBV10-3 and TRBJ2-7, with TRBD1 matching over 9 bases. Germline V gives CDR1 ENHRY, CDR2 SYGVKD. J gave up 2 bases and V 5 bases, and 4 bases lay outside the gene matches. This CDR3 is built from 14 residues. The DNA for the CDR3 is TGTGCCATCAGTTGGACAGGGGACGCCTACGAGCAGTACTTC. Residues: CAISWTGDAYEQYF.

The CDR3 region has the DNA TGTGCCAGCAGTGAACAGGGCCACACTGAAGCTTTCTTT. Amino acid sequence: CASSEQGHTEAFF. V and J are TRBV2 and TRBJ1-1, with D possibly being TRBD1 (5 bases). The CDR3 has 13 amino acids. Germline V CDR1 and CDR2: SNHLY, FYNNEI. Trimming left V 2 bases short and J 3 bases short, with 7 bases between.

The chain links TRBV19 to TRBJ2-1, with D possibly matching TRBD2 (5 bases). There are 14 residues in the CDR3. CDR1 is LNHDA, CDR2 SQIVND, per germline (reference sequence). The V gene lost 4 bases and the J gene lost 5 bases, with 12 bases spanning the gap. CDR3 sequence (DNA): TGTGCCAGTAGTAATGAGCGGATTAACAATGAGCAGTTCTTC. This gives the protein CASSNERINNEQFF.

This clone showed up just once. The chain uses TRBV9 and TRBJ2-1, with TRBD2 matching 7 bases. From germline, CDR1 is SGDLS and CDR2 YYNGEE. With V trimmed by 1 base and J by 1 base, 5 bases remained unmatched. The CDR3 is made up of 16 amino acids. CDR3 protein: CASSVREGQSYNEQFF. The CDR3 DNA is TGTGCCAGCAGCGTAAGGGAGGGCCAGTCCTACAATGAGCAGTTCTTC.

The rearrangement uses TRBV11-2 and TRBJ2-5; D is possibly TRBD1 (5 bases). Germline assignment: CDR1 SGHAT and CDR2 FQNNGV. This CDR3 spans 14 amino acids. V lost 5 bases, J lost 4 bases, and 14 bases lay in between. The CDR3 protein is CASSPGLAGETQYF. For the CDR3, the DNA is TGTGCCAGCAGCCCAGGGTTAGCAGGAGAGACCCAGTACTTC.

This rearrangement joins TRBV2 to TRBJ2-1; no clear D gene. Trimming left V 6 bases short and J 6 bases short, with 9 bases between. CDR1 SNHLY and CDR2 FYNNEI come from the germline V gene. This CDR3 is 12 amino acids long. CDR3: CASSVSSNEQFF. CDR3 nucleotide sequence: TGTGCCAGCAGCGTCTCTAGCAATGAGCAGTTCTTC.

The gene calls are TRBV5-4 and TRBJ1-1; TRBD1 aligns across 8 bases. This CDR3 comprises 14 residues. V gave up 2 bases and J gave up 4 bases; unmatched junction bases: 4. CDR1 is SGHNT, CDR2 YYREEE, per germline (reference sequence). CDR3 loop: CASSFRQGATEAFF. CDR3 DNA sequence: TGTGCCAGCAGCTTTCGCCAGGGGGCCACTGAAGCTTTCTTT.

The V call is TRBV12-3 or TRBV12-4, the J call TRBJ1-5, with unresolved D. The CDR3 has 13 amino acids. V was clipped by 7 bases and J by 8 bases, with 15 bases between them. CDR3 loop: CASTLGRGKPQHF. Written as DNA, the CDR3 is TGTGCCAGCACCCTCGGGCGGGGAAAGCCCCAGCATTTT.

By share, this clone ranks as medium-sized (0.01 to 0.1%). The chain carries TRBV6-5 and TRBJ2-7; 8 positions match TRBD2. V gave up 11 bases and J gave up 6 bases; unmatched junction bases: 12. CDR1 is MNHEY, CDR2 SVGAGI, per germline. CDR3 length equals 13 residues. CDR3 nucleotide sequence: TGTGCCGTCACCGGGACTAGTTTGGCCGAGCAGTACTTC. Its protein is CAVTGTSLAEQYF.

V is TRBV27 and J is TRBJ1-1; D unclear. Trimming pared 1 base from V and 0 bases from J, leaving 9 bases between. This CDR3 comprises 15 residues. Germline V gives CDR1 MNHEY, CDR2 SMNVEV (reference sequence). The CDR3 bases are TGTGCCAGCAGTTTATATGACAATTTGAACACTGAAGCTTTCTTT. Protein product: CASSLYDNLNTEAFF.

The CDR3 nucleotides are TGTGCCAGCAGTTTAAGGTCTGGCCTAGCGGGACCAACCGGGGAGCTGTTTTTT. Translation gives CASSLRSGLAGPTGELFF. The chain recombines TRBV27 with TRBJ2-2; 9 nucleotides align to TRBD2. This CDR3 is 18 amino acids long. Germline CDR1 is MNHEY and CDR2 is SMNVEV (reference sequence). Trimming cost V 2 bases and J 5 bases; bases outside gene matches: 12.

The rearrangement links TRBV5-4 to TRBJ2-3, with D maybe TRBD2 (5 bases). The V gene's germline CDR1 is SGHNT and CDR2 YYREEE (reference sequence). The CDR3 has 15 amino acids. V was shortened by 5 bases and J by 6 bases, with 19 bases between the two germline ends. The CDR3 sequence is CASSSPWFGIDTQYF. In DNA, the CDR3 is TGTGCCAGCAGTTCCCCGTGGTTCGGGATTGATACGCAGTATTTT.

V gene TRBV6-5 combines with J gene TRBJ2-5; 11 bases are shared with TRBD1. J lost 3 bases, V lost 0 bases, and 0 bases had no gene match. There are 15 residues in the CDR3. Looked up from germline, CDR1 is MNHEY and CDR2 is SVGAGI. The CDR3 region is CASSYSGQGEETQYF. In DNA, the CDR3 is TGTGCCAGCAGTTACTCGGGACAGGGGGAAGAGACCCAGTACTTC.

V and J are TRBV5-4 and TRBJ2-7, with 14 nucleotides matching TRBD2. In germline, CDR1 is SGHNT, CDR2 YYREEE (reference sequence). This CDR3 has 18 residues. With V trimmed by 0 bases and J by 2 bases, 7 bases remained unmatched. In DNA, the CDR3 is TGTGCCAGCAGCTTGGCCGGGACTAGCGGGGGAAGGACCTACGAGCAGTACTTC. Amino acids: CASSLAGTSGGRTYEQYF. Filled out from reference TRBV5-4 and TRBJ2-7, the complete variable domain reads ETGVTQSPTHLIKTRGQQVTLRCSSQSGHNTVSWYQQALGQGPQFIFQYYREEENGRGNFPPRFSGLQFPNYSSELNVNALELDDSALYLCASSLAGTSGGRTYEQYFGPGTRLTVT.

A single count supports this clone. The chain has TRBV18 and TRBJ1-5; the D gene is possibly TRBD1 (6 bases). Germline CDR1 KGHSH, CDR2 LQKENI. The CDR3 is 12 residues long. V was pared by 6 bases and J by 7 bases, with 10 bases between. CDR3 sequence: CASSPQGQPQHF. Written as DNA, the CDR3 is TGTGCCAGCTCTCCTCAGGGGCAGCCCCAGCATTTT.